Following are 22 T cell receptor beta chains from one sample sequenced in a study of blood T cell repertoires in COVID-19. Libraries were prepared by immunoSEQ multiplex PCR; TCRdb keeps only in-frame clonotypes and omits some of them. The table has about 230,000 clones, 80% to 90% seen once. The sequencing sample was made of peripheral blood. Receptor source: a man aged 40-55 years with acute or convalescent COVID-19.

CDR3 region: CASSEGWDSYGYTF. For the CDR3, the DNA is TGTGCCAGCAGTGAAGGATGGGACAGCTATGGCTACACCTTC. The V and J genes are TRBV2 and TRBJ1-2; 7 bases line up with TRBD1. The length of the CDR3 is 14 residues. CDR1 SNHLY and CDR2 FYNNEI come from the germline V gene. Trimming took 1 base from V and 4 from J; bases not matched to a gene: 3.

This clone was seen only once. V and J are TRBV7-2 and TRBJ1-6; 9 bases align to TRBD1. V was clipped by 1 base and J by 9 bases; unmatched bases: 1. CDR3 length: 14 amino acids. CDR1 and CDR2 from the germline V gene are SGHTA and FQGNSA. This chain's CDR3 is CASSLGDRVSPLHF. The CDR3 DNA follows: TGTGCCAGCAGCTTAGGGGACAGGGTTTCACCCCTCCACTTT.

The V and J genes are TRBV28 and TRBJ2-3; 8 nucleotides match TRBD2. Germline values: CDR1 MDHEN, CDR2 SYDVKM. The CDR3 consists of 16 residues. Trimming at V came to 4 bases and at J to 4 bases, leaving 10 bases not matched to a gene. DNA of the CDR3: TGTGCCAGCAGTTCTGGGGGGAGCGGGGGAGCAGATACGCAGTATTTT. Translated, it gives CASSSGGSGGADTQYF.

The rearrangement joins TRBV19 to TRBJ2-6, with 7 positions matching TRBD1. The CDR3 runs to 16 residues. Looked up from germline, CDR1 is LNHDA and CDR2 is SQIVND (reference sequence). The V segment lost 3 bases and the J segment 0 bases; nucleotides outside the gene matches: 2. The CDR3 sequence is CASSIDRDSGANVLTF. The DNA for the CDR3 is TGTGCCAGTAGTATTGACAGGGACTCTGGGGCCAACGTCCTGACTTTC.

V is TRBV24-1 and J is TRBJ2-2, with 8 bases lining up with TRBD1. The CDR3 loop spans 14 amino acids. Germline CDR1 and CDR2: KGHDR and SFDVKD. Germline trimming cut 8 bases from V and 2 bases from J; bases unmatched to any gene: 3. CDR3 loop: CATMQGANTGELFF. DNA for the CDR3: TGTGCCACCATGCAGGGGGCAAACACCGGGGAGCTGTTTTTT.

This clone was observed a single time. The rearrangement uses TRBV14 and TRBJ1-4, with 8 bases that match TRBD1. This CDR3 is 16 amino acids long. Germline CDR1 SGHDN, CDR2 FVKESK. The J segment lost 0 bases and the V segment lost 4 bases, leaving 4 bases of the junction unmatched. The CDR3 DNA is TGTGCCAGCAGCCGACGGACAGGGTCAACTAATGAAAAACTGTTTTTT. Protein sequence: CASSRRTGSTNEKLFF. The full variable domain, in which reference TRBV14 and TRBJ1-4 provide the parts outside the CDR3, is EAGVTQFPSHSVIEKGQTVTLRCDPISGHDNLYWYRRVMGKEIKFLLHFVKESKQDESGMPNNRFLAERTGGTYSTLKVQPAELEDSGVYFCASSRRTGSTNEKLFFGSGTQLSVL.

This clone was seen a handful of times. The CDR3 region is CASSSGTGNQNTGELFF. In DNA, the CDR3 is TGTGCCAGCAGCTCGGGGACAGGGAACCAGAACACCGGGGAGCTGTTTTTT. This chain links TRBV7-8 with TRBJ2-2, with 9 bases that match TRBD1. There are 17 residues in the CDR3. The germline V gene has CDR1 SGHVS and CDR2 FQNEAQ. Unmatched junction bases numbered 7, after V lost 4 bases and J lost 1 base.

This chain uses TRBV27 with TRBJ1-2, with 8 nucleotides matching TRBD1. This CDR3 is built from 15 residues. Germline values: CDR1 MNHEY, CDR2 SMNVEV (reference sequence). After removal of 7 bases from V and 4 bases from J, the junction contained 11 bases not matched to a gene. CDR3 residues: CASTTRSGGVYGYTF. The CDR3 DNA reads TGTGCCAGCACCACAAGGTCAGGGGGCGTCTATGGCTACACCTTC.

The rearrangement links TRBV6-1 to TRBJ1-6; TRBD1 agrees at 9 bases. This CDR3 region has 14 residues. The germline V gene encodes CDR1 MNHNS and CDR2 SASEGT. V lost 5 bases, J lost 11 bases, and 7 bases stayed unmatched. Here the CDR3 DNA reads TGTGCCAGCAGTTCTGGGACAGGGTGGACACCCCTCCACTTT. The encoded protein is CASSSGTGWTPLHF.

DNA of the CDR3: TGTGCCAGCAGTAATCCGGGACAGGGGGCAAACACCATATATTTT. It yields the protein CASSNPGQGANTIYF. The chain is built from TRBV2 and TRBJ1-3, with TRBD1 matching over 12 bases. Per germline, CDR1 SNHLY and CDR2 FYNNEI. The J segment lost 6 bases and the V segment lost 5 bases, leaving 5 bases of the junction unmatched. This CDR3 has 15 residues.

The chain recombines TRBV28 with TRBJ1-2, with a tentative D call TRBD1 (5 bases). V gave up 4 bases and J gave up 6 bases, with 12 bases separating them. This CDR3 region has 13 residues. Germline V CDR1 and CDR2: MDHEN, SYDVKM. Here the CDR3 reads CASSSFGTDGYTF. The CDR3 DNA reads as TGTGCCAGCAGTTCTTTCGGGACTGATGGCTACACCTTC.

The CDR3 coding sequence is TGTGCCAGCAGTTTTTCCGGGAAAAATTCACCCCTCCACTTT. This sequence encodes CASSFSGKNSPLHF. This chain links TRBV28 with TRBJ1-6, with D unclear. This CDR3 is built from 14 residues. Germline CDR1 is MDHEN and CDR2 is SYDVKM. V was cut by 3 bases and J by 7 bases, with 10 bases left in between.

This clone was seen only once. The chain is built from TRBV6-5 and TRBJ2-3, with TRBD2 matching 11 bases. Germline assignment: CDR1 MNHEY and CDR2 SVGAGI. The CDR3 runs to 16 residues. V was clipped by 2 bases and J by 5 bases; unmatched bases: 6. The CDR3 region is CASSYVVLAGGDTQYF. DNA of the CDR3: TGTGCCAGCAGTTACGTGGTCCTAGCGGGGGGAGATACGCAGTATTTT.

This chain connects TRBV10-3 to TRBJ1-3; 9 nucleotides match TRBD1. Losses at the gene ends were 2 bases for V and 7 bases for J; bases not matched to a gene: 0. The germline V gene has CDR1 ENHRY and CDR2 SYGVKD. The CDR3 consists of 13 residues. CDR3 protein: CAISEGQGNTIYF. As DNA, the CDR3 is TGTGCCATCAGTGAGGGACAGGGGAACACCATATATTTT.

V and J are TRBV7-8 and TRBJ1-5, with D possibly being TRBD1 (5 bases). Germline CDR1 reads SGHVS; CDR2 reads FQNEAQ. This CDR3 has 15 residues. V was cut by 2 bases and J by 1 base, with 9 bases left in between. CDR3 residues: CASSLIGGSNQPQHF. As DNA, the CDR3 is TGTGCCAGCAGCTTAATCGGGGGGAGCAATCAGCCCCAGCATTTT. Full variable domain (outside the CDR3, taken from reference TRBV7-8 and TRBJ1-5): GAGVSQSPRYKVAKRGQDVALRCDPISGHVSLFWYQQALGQGPEFLTYFQNEAQLDKSGLPSDRFFAERPEGSVSTLKIQRTQQEDSAVYLCASSLIGGSNQPQHFGDGTRLSIL.

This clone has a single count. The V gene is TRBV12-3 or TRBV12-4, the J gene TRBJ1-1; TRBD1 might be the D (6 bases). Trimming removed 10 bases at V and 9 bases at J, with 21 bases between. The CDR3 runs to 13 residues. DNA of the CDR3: TGTGCCACAGGCAGACAGGCCTTGGAAAAAGCTTTCTTT. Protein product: CATGRQALEKAFF.

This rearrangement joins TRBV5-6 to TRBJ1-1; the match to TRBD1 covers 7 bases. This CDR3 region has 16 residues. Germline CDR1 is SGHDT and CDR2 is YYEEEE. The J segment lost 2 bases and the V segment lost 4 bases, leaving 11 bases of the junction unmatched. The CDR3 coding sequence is TGTGCCAGCAGCGGGGGTAGGGACAGATTTAACACTGAAGCTTTCTTT. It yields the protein CASSGGRDRFNTEAFF.

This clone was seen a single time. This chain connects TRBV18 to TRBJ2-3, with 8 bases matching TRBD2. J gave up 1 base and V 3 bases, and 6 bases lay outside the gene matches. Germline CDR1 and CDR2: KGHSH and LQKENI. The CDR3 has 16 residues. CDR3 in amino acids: CASSPGLGLGTDTQYF. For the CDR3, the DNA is TGTGCCAGCTCACCGGGCTTGGGACTAGGCACAGATACGCAGTATTTT.

CDR3 in amino acids: CATSRDHRRAGDSPLHF. The CDR3 coding sequence is TGTGCCACCAGCAGAGATCACAGAAGGGCGGGGGATTCACCCCTCCACTTT. V is TRBV15 and J is TRBJ1-6, with a weak D call TRBD1 (5 bases). The CDR3 length is 17 residues. CDR1 LNHNV and CDR2 YYDKDF come from the germline V gene (reference sequence). Trimming shortened V by 0 bases and J by 8 bases, and 17 bases separated the two germline ends.

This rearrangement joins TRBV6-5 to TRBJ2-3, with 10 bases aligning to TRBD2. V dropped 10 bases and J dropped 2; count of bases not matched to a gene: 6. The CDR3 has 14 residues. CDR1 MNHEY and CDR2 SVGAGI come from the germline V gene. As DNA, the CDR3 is TGTGCCACCGCCCTAGCGGGGGACACAGATACGCAGTATTTT. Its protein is CATALAGDTDTQYF.

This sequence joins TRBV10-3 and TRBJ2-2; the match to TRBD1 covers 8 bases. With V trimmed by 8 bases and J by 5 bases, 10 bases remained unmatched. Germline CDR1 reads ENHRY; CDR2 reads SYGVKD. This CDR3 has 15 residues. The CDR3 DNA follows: TGTGCCATCGCACAAGGACAGGGACGAACCGGGGAGCTGTTTTTT. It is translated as CAIAQGQGRTGELFF.

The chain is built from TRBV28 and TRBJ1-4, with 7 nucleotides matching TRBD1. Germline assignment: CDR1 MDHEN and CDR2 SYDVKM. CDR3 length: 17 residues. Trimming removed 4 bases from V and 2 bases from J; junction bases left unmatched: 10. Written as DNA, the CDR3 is TGTGCCAGCAGTTATAACTCCAGGGGGGTCACTAATGAAAAACTGTTTTTT. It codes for CASSYNSRGVTNEKLFF.